This T cell receptor beta chain is from a study of CD8 T cells in ankylosing spondylitis. Whole-study findings and limits: Matched ankylosing spondylitis synovial fluid reportedly contained a significantly enriched population of disease-linked clones.

This clonotype was recorded at least ten times. The antigen remains unidentified. The germline V and J ends were trimmed by 1 base and 3 bases, with 6 bases remaining between them. The germline CDR1 and CDR2 sequences are SGHRS and YFSETQ. This CDR3 spans 13 amino acids. Library preparation for TCR beta used quantitative 5'-RACE with molecular barcodes. In TCRdb, the 5' RACE reads were re-called with MiXCR into one record per CDR3 protein. Among about 210,000 distinct CDR3 sequences listed, over 7% were seen once. The sequencing input was blood, either unsorted or a sorted T cell fraction (not recorded which). This receptor was obtained from a female donor with ankylosing spondylitis or in good health (not recorded which). V gene TRBV5-1 combines with J gene TRBJ2-3; D is unclear. CDR3 nucleotide sequence: TGCGCCAGCAGCTTGAGTATGACAGATACGCAGTATTTT. It is translated as CASSLSMTDTQYF.